One sample yielded the 27 T cell receptor beta chains listed below, sequenced in a study of a mutant IDH1 vaccine in newly diagnosed glioma. Time point: baseline, week 1 (first vaccination visit). As to treatment: pre-vaccination baseline after standard-of-care therapy. Assay: immunoSEQ multiplex PCR; the TCRdb copy retains only in-frame clones and omits some. The sample yields 75,000 to 100,000 clones, about four fifths seen once. Sequences were derived from PBMCs, sampled from a glioma patient treated with radiotherapy, temozolomide or both. Source of these receptors: a man in his forties with glioma. Some clones in this sample may be carry-over from other donors' samples.

This chain uses TRBV6-5 with TRBJ2-7; perhaps TRBD2 as D (6 bases). V shed 1 base and J shed 2 bases, with 15 bases lying between them. The CDR3 covers 16 residues. Germline V gives CDR1 MNHEY, CDR2 SVGAGI. The CDR3 here is CASSYFGGSLPYEQYF. CDR3 DNA sequence: TGTGCCAGCAGTTACTTCGGAGGGAGCCTCCCCTACGAGCAGTACTTC.

In this sample, this clone turned up a few times. The V call is TRBV5-4, the J call TRBJ1-2; 7 bases are shared with TRBD1. The germline CDR1 and CDR2 sequences are SGHNT and YYREEE (reference sequence). This CDR3 has 14 residues. V lost 2 bases to trimming and J lost 4 bases; unmatched junction nucleotides: 5. The CDR3 DNA follows: TGTGCCAGCAGCTTAGACAGGGACCTCTATGGCTACACCTTC. Translated, it gives CASSLDRDLYGYTF.

V gene TRBV4-1 combines with J gene TRBJ2-3; D is possibly TRBD1 (5 bases). The germline V gene has CDR1 MGHRA and CDR2 YSYEKL. CDR3 size: 17 residues. V shed 3 bases and J shed 0 bases, with 16 bases lying between them. The CDR3 protein is CASSQRLTVDSTDTQYF. The CDR3 DNA reads TGCGCCAGCAGCCAGAGATTGACAGTTGATAGCACAGATACGCAGTATTTT.

The V and J genes are TRBV6-6 and TRBJ1-2, with TRBD1 matching 7 bases. The CDR3 has 14 amino acids. CDR1 and CDR2 from the germline V gene are MNHNY and SVGAGI (reference sequence). The J segment lost 2 bases and the V segment lost 6 bases, leaving 6 bases of the junction unmatched. CDR3 coding DNA: TGTGCCAGCAGCCCAGGGGGGGGAAACTATGGCTACACCTTC. It specifies CASSPGGGNYGYTF.

The chain uses TRBV21-1 and TRBJ2-7; the listed D gene, TRBD2, was not tested against the DNA. TRBV21-1 is a pseudogene locus. The CDR3 is 16 residues long. The chain's CDR3 is CASSGGGSGGIYEQYF. Here the CDR3 DNA reads TGTGCCAGCAGCGGAGGGGGTAGCGGGGGGATCTACGAGCAGTACTTC.

This clone was seen once. The chain employs TRBV2 and TRBJ1-1; 7 bases align to TRBD1. V was pared by 8 bases and J by 1 base, with 4 bases of the junction left unmatched. This CDR3 has 13 residues. The germline gives CDR1 SNHLY, CDR2 FYNNEI. The CDR3 loop reads CASATGKNTEAFF. Written as DNA, the CDR3 is TGTGCCAGCGCGACAGGGAAGAACACTGAAGCTTTCTTT.

The CDR3 protein is CASSPRVKGDYEQYF. As DNA, the CDR3 is TGTGCCAGCAGTCCCAGGGTAAAGGGGGACTACGAGCAGTACTTC. V and J are TRBV27 and TRBJ2-7, with a weak D call TRBD1 (6 bases). Germline values: CDR1 MNHEY, CDR2 SMNVEV (reference sequence). There are 15 residues in the CDR3. Trimming left V 5 bases short and J 3 bases short, with 17 bases between.

This clone showed up just once. The chain uses TRBV4-1 and TRBJ2-1, with unresolved D. Per the germline V gene, CDR1 is MGHRA and CDR2 is YSYEKL. The CDR3 has 13 amino acids. V was shortened by 0 bases and J by 9 bases, with 9 bases between the two germline ends. CDR3 region: CASSQDGVGEQFF. CDR3 in DNA: TGCGCCAGCAGCCAAGATGGGGTTGGTGAGCAGTTCTTC.

V usage is TRBV6-1 and J usage is TRBJ1-2; TRBD1 might be the D (5 bases). CDR1 is MNHNS, CDR2 SASEGT, per germline. With 3 bases removed from V and 1 base from J, the gap between germline ends came to 12 bases. The CDR3 runs 15 residues. In nucleotides, the CDR3 is TGTGCCAGCAGTGACACAGGTCTAAGTAACTATGGCTACACCTTC. Translation gives CASSDTGLSNYGYTF.

This chain uses TRBV30 with TRBJ1-2, with D possibly TRBD1 on 5 matching bases. Trimming removed 1 base from V and 11 bases from J, with 11 bases in between. The germline gives CDR1 GTSNPN, CDR2 SVGIG (reference sequence). The CDR3 is 11 residues long. CDR3 amino acids: CAWSGTGGYTF. The CDR3 DNA reads TGTGCCTGGAGTGGGACTGGGGGTTACACCTTC.

The chain uses TRBV19 and TRBJ2-7, with D tentatively TRBD1 (5 bases). This CDR3 spans 14 amino acids. The V and J ends lost 1 base and 5 bases respectively, with 12 bases between them. Germline-derived CDR1 and CDR2 are LNHDA and SQIVND (reference sequence). Here the CDR3 DNA reads TGTGCCAGTAGTATAGGCCAGGGCCCCAACGAGCAGTACTTC. Translating it yields CASSIGQGPNEQYF.

This clone was counted a single time. The V gene is TRBV4-1, the J gene TRBJ2-7; D unclear. Germline V gene lookup returns CDR1 MGHRA and CDR2 YSYEKL. The CDR3 totals 14 residues. Trimming cost V 2 bases and J 2 bases, with 10 bases left between them. CDR3: CASSQTDGAYEQYF. The CDR3 nucleotides are TGCGCCAGCAGCCAAACGGACGGAGCCTACGAGCAGTACTTC.

This chain links TRBV11-2 with TRBJ2-5; 15 bases map to TRBD2. CDR3 length: 16 amino acids. CDR1 and CDR2 from the germline V gene are SGHAT and FQNNGV. V shed 5 bases and J 5 bases; nucleotides not matched to a gene: 6. CDR3: CASSIGTSGGWETQYF. CDR3 sequence (DNA): TGTGCCAGCAGCATAGGGACTAGCGGGGGGTGGGAGACCCAGTACTTC.

The gene calls are TRBV27 and TRBJ2-7, with unresolved D. CDR3 size: 15 residues. Per the germline V gene, CDR1 is MNHEY and CDR2 is SMNVEV (reference sequence). Trimming took off 4 bases at V and 1 base at J, with 14 bases between the two ends. The CDR3 DNA sequence: TGTGCCAGCAGTTCGCTCCTGTCCCGGTCCTACGAGCAGTACTTC. Protein sequence: CASSSLLSRSYEQYF.

This clone was recorded once. The rearrangement links TRBV29-1 to TRBJ2-3; 8 bases agree with TRBD1. The CDR3 covers 14 residues. V shed 5 bases, J shed 2 bases, and the junction held 6 bases outside the gene matches. Germline CDR1 and CDR2: SQVTM and ANQGSEA. CDR3 in amino acids: CSVPRTGLTDTQYF. The CDR3 bases are TGCAGCGTTCCTCGGACAGGGCTCACAGATACGCAGTATTTT.

This chain joins TRBV7-2 and TRBJ1-4; no definite D call. The length of the CDR3 is 14 residues. Trimming took 1 base from V and 10 from J, leaving 13 bases between them. The germline V gene encodes CDR1 SGHTA and CDR2 FQGNSA. Here the CDR3 DNA reads TGTGCCAGCAGCTTAGATAGTCAGGTCGGAAAACTGTTTTTT. Protein sequence: CASSLDSQVGKLFF.

CDR3 protein: CASSQGQGETQYF. Here the CDR3 DNA reads TGTGCCAGCTCACAGGGACAGGGGGAGACCCAGTACTTC. The rearrangement links TRBV18 to TRBJ2-5; 10 nucleotides line up with TRBD1. CDR1 KGHSH and CDR2 LQKENI come from the germline V gene. The trim removed 4 bases at V and 5 bases at J, leaving 1 base unmatched. The CDR3 is 13 residues long.

J is TRBJ2-3 and V is TRBV2, with TRBD2 matching over 12 bases. Germline CDR1 and CDR2: SNHLY and FYNNEI. Germline trimming cut 8 bases from V and 8 bases from J; bases unmatched to any gene: 8. CDR3 length equals 14 residues. The CDR3 loop is CASRTSGEVRTQYF. In nucleotides, the CDR3 is TGTGCCAGCCGGACTAGCGGGGAAGTACGTACGCAGTATTTT.

The genes are TRBV18 and TRBJ1-5, with D possibly being TRBD1 (5 bases). The germline V gene encodes CDR1 KGHSH and CDR2 LQKENI. The length of the CDR3 is 13 residues. V was cut by 2 bases and J by 5 bases, with 7 bases left in between. The CDR3 DNA is TGTGCCAGCTCACCAAGGGGAGATCAGCCCCAGCATTTT. Translated: CASSPRGDQPQHF.

The chain couples TRBV20-1 to TRBJ1-1; D unclear. V was trimmed by 6 bases and J by 7 bases, leaving 12 bases between them. Germline values: CDR1 DFQATT, CDR2 SNEGSKA (reference sequence). This CDR3 is 11 amino acids long. CDR3 DNA: TGCAGTGCAGGCCCCACGGTTGAAGCTTTCTTT. This codes for CSAGPTVEAFF.

This clone appeared a few times. The J gene is TRBJ2-7, the V gene TRBV5-6; 14 bases are a match to TRBD2. Trimming removed 4 bases from V and 1 base from J; junction bases left unmatched: 13. The CDR3 totals 19 residues. Germline V gene data show CDR1 as SGHDT and CDR2 as YYEEEE. CDR3 sequence (DNA): TGTGCCAGCAGCAACGACGGGACTAGCGGGGGCCCTTTGTCCTACGAGCAGTACTTC. Translating it yields CASSNDGTSGGPLSYEQYF.

The chain is built from TRBV30 and TRBJ2-5, with D unclear. With 0 bases removed from V and 3 bases from J, the gap between germline ends came to 14 bases. The CDR3 is 15 residues long. The germline V gene has CDR1 GTSNPN and CDR2 SVGIG (reference sequence). In DNA form, the CDR3 reads TGTGCCTGGAGTGTACCTAGATTCGTCGAAGAGACCCAGTACTTC. Residues: CAWSVPRFVEETQYF.

The chain recombines TRBV30 with TRBJ2-5, with a tentative D call TRBD2 (5 bases). The ends were cut back, 1 base at V and 2 bases at J, with 17 bases in the middle. The CDR3 runs 16 residues. Germline-derived CDR1 and CDR2 are GTSNPN and SVGIG (reference sequence). The CDR3 spells CAWSETGGLRQETQYF. The CDR3 DNA reads TGTGCCTGGAGTGAGACGGGCGGGCTTCGGCAAGAGACCCAGTACTTC. Drawing the rest from reference TRBV30 and TRBJ2-5, the complete variable domain is SQTIHQWPATLVQPVGSPLSLECTVEGTSNPNLYWYRQAAGRGLQLLFYSVGIGQISSEVPQNLSASRPQDRQFILSSKKLLLSDSGFYLCAWSETGGLRQETQYFGPGTRLLVL.

The V gene is TRBV4-1, the J gene TRBJ2-3; D not resolved. The CDR3 has 13 amino acids. Germline CDR1 is MGHRA and CDR2 is YSYEKL. Trimming left V 0 bases short and J 5 bases short, with 6 bases between. The DNA of the CDR3 is TGCGCCAGCAGCCAAGAAGTCCGAGATACGCAGTATTTT. As protein: CASSQEVRDTQYF.

This sequence joins TRBV7-9 and TRBJ2-7, with D perhaps matching TRBD1 (6 bases). Trimming removed 2 bases from V and 6 bases from J, with 8 bases in between. Germline V CDR1 and CDR2: SEHNR, FQNEAQ (reference sequence). The CDR3 has 12 residues. The CDR3 protein is CASSLTGLEQYF. DNA of the CDR3: TGTGCCAGCAGCTTAACAGGGCTCGAGCAGTACTTC.

The chain couples TRBV6-1 to TRBJ2-3, with no clear D. Deletions cut 7 bases from V and 1 base from J, with 9 bases between. The CDR3 consists of 13 residues. CDR1 and CDR2 (germline): MNHNS, SASEGT. The CDR3 sequence is CASNYQGTDTQYF. The CDR3, as DNA: TGTGCCAGCAATTATCAGGGCACAGATACGCAGTATTTT.

The rearrangement uses TRBV19 and TRBJ2-1; D ambiguous. The CDR3 covers 13 residues. Trimming took off 6 bases at V and 2 bases at J, with 8 bases between the two ends. Germline assignment: CDR1 LNHDA and CDR2 SQIVND (reference sequence). Here the CDR3 DNA reads TGTGCCAGTAGCCGTAACGCCTACAATGAGCAGTTCTTC. Its protein is CASSRNAYNEQFF.